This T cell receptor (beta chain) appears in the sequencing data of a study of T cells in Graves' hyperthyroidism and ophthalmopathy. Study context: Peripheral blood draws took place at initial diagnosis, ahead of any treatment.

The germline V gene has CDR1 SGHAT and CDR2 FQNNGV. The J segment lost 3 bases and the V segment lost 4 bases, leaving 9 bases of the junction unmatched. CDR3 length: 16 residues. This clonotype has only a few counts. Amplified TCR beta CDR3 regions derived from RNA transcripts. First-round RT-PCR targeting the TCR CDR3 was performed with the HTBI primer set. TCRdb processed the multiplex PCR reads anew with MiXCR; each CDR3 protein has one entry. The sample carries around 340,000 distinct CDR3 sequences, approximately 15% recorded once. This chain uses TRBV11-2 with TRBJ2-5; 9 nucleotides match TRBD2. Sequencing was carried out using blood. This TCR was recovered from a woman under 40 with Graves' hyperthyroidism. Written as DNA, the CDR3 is TGTGCCAGCAGCTCACACTCGACTAGCGGAAAAGAGACCCAGTACTTC. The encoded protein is CASSSHSTSGKETQYF. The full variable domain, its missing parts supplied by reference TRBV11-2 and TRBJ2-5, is EAGVAQSPRYKIIEKRQSVAFWCNPISGHATLYWYQQILGQGPKLLIQFQNNGVVDDSQLPKDRFSAERLKGVDSTLKIQPAKLEDSAVYLCASSSHSTSGKETQYFGPGTRLLVL.